Presented here are 32 T cell receptor beta chains from one specimen sequenced in a study of OX40 agonist ivuxolimab in advanced cancers. Using immunoSEQ multiplex PCR, the repertoire was profiled, and TCRdb retains in-frame clones only, with some absent. The table shows approximately 43,000 clones, with more than 80% occurring only once. The specimen comprised CD4+ or CD8+ T cells sorted from blood, sampled in a trial of the OX40 agonist ivuxolimab. These receptors all come from an adult with an advanced solid tumor such as melanoma, head and neck, liver or kidney cancer.

This chain links TRBV5-1 with TRBJ1-4; perhaps TRBD1 as D (6 bases). The CDR3 is made up of 16 amino acids. Germline CDR1 is SGHRS and CDR2 is YFSETQ. Deletions cut 4 bases from V and 7 bases from J, with 20 bases between. The CDR3 loop is CASSLTRGGTIEKLFF. The CDR3 DNA reads as TGCGCCAGCAGCCTAACGAGGGGGGGGACCATTGAAAAACTGTTTTTT.

The chain uses TRBV4-3 and TRBJ2-7; unclear D gene. The CDR3 totals 15 residues. Germline V CDR1 and CDR2: LGHNA, YSLEER. Trimming took 0 bases from V and 1 from J, leaving 10 bases between them. Here the CDR3 DNA reads TGCGCCAGCAGCCAAGAACTCCGTTCATCCTACGAGCAGTACTTC. This encodes CASSQELRSSYEQYF.

The chain recombines TRBV19 with TRBJ1-2; perhaps TRBD1 as D (5 bases). There are 13 residues in the CDR3. The germline CDR1 and CDR2 sequences are LNHDA and SQIVND (reference sequence). V lost 7 bases, J lost 3 bases, and 12 bases lay in between. The CDR3 loop is CASTPRGDYGYTF. The CDR3 DNA reads as TGTGCCAGTACGCCACGAGGGGACTATGGCTACACCTTC. The variable domain in full, with the rest retrieved from reference TRBV19 and TRBJ1-2, is DGGITQSPKYLFRKEGQNVTLSCEQNLNHDAMYWYRQDPGQGLRLIYYSQIVNDFQKGDIAEGYSVSREKKESFPLTVTSAQKNPTAFYLCASTPRGDYGYTFGSGTRLTVV.

This sequence joins TRBV6-1 and TRBJ1-1; D gene ambiguous. V was clipped by 8 bases and J by 3 bases, with 13 bases between them. The CDR3 is 13 residues long. CDR1 is MNHNS and CDR2 is SASEGT in the germline V gene. CDR3 bases: TGTGCCAGCTCTGGCCAGGTTCACACTGAAGCTTTCTTT. The encoded protein is CASSGQVHTEAFF.

This clone was recorded only once. The chain carries TRBV2 and TRBJ2-7, with a tentative D call TRBD2 (5 bases). The CDR3 has 14 residues. Germline V CDR1 and CDR2: SNHLY, FYNNEI. V was cut by 8 bases and J by 0 bases, with 14 bases left in between. CDR3 sequence (DNA): TGTGCCAGCGGGAGAAGCGGCCACTCCTACGAGCAGTACTTC. This translates into CASGRSGHSYEQYF. Together with reference TRBV2 and TRBJ2-7, the CDR3 gives the full variable domain: EPEVTQTPSHQVTQMGQEVILRCVPISNHLYFYWYRQILGQKVEFLVSFYNNEISEKSEIFDDQFSVERPDGSNFTLKIRSTKLEDSAMYFCASGRSGHSYEQYFGPGTRLTVT.

The chain joins TRBV10-3 to TRBJ1-1; 8 positions agree with TRBD1. V trimming: 5 bases; J trimming: 7 bases; junction bases outside the gene matches: 12. The CDR3 loop spans 15 amino acids. The germline gives CDR1 ENHRY, CDR2 SYGVKD. CDR3 sequence (DNA): TGTGCCATCAGTTTATCCGGGACAGGAGATGTTGAAGCTTTCTTT. Protein product: CAISLSGTGDVEAFF.

This clone occurred once. The chain links TRBV6-5 to TRBJ1-1; D perhaps matches TRBD1 (5 bases). V was cut by 2 bases and J by 3 bases, with 7 bases left in between. Per germline, CDR1 MNHEY and CDR2 SVGAGI. This CDR3 contains 13 residues. In nucleotides, the CDR3 is TGTGCCAGCAGTTACGGGGGAGACACTGAAGCTTTCTTT. This encodes CASSYGGDTEAFF.

The chain carries TRBV6-1 and TRBJ1-4, with a possible D match to TRBD1 (6 bases). Deletions cut 10 bases from V and 3 bases from J, with 12 bases between. From germline, CDR1 is MNHNS and CDR2 SASEGT. The CDR3 is 13 amino acids. This CDR3 is CATAGVANEKLFF. CDR3 bases: TGTGCCACTGCAGGGGTTGCTAATGAAAAACTGTTTTTT.

The chain links TRBV10-3 to TRBJ1-2; D not resolved. Germline loops: CDR1 ENHRY, CDR2 SYGVKD. CDR3 length equals 16 residues. Deletions cut 3 bases from V and 1 base from J, with 15 bases between. The CDR3 here is CAISEPGRTHNYGYTF. As DNA, the CDR3 is TGTGCCATCAGTGAACCAGGACGGACGCATAACTATGGCTACACCTTC.

V is TRBV7-2 and J is TRBJ1-1; 9 positions agree with TRBD1. CDR1 is SGHTA, CDR2 FQGNSA, per germline. This CDR3 comprises 14 residues. Trimming at V came to 5 bases and at J to 5 bases, leaving 6 bases not matched to a gene. The CDR3 sequence: CASSIYRGLTEAFF. CDR3 sequence (DNA): TGTGCCAGCAGCATCTACAGGGGGCTAACTGAAGCTTTCTTT.

This clone appeared once. The genes are TRBV6-1 and TRBJ1-6; TRBD1 matches 8 bases. This CDR3 is built from 14 residues. The V gene's germline CDR1 is MNHNS and CDR2 SASEGT. The V and J ends lost 7 bases and 6 bases, in that order; junction bases with no gene match: 5. The CDR3 loop reads CASNMGQANSPLHF. In nucleotides, the CDR3 is TGTGCCAGCAATATGGGACAGGCTAATTCACCCCTCCACTTT.

J is TRBJ1-1 and V is TRBV10-1; D unclear. Germline V gene sequence: CDR1 WNHNN, CDR2 SYGVQD (reference sequence). V was pared by 4 bases and J by 7 bases, with 16 bases between. This CDR3 comprises 14 residues. CDR3 in amino acids: CASSGEAVPLEAFF. The DNA of the CDR3 is TGCGCCAGCAGTGGGGAGGCTGTGCCCCTTGAAGCTTTCTTT.

The chain is built from TRBV30 and TRBJ1-6, with 7 bases matching TRBD1. The CDR3 has 14 amino acids. From germline, CDR1 is GTSNPN and CDR2 SVGIG (reference sequence). V dropped 8 bases and J dropped 6; count of bases not matched to a gene: 10. The chain's CDR3 is CAAQGPSVNSPLHF. The CDR3 DNA is TGTGCCGCACAGGGGCCCTCGGTTAATTCACCCCTCCACTTT.

This clone was seen more than once but under ten times. The V call is TRBV18, the J call TRBJ1-5; D possibly corresponds to TRBD1 (6 bases). V dropped 2 bases and J dropped 2 bases, with 13 bases sitting between them. Looked up from germline, CDR1 is KGHSH and CDR2 is LQKENI. This CDR3 is 16 amino acids long. This chain's CDR3 is CASSPSGGAGNQPQHF. The CDR3 region has the DNA TGTGCCAGCTCACCATCCGGGGGCGCGGGCAATCAGCCCCAGCATTTT.

V usage is TRBV18 and J usage is TRBJ2-3; no definite D call. This CDR3 is built from 11 residues. Trimming left V 3 bases short and J 5 bases short, with 3 bases between. Germline values: CDR1 KGHSH, CDR2 LQKENI. CDR3 sequence: CASSPGDTQYF. The CDR3 DNA is TGTGCCAGCTCACCGGGAGATACGCAGTATTTT.

V usage is TRBV5-1 and J usage is TRBJ2-3, with D maybe TRBD1 (5 bases). CDR1 and CDR2 (germline): SGHRS, YFSETQ. V dropped 4 bases and J dropped 0 bases, with 9 bases sitting between them. There are 14 residues in the CDR3. CDR3 loop: CASSVDSSTDTQYF. CDR3 DNA sequence: TGCGCCAGCAGCGTTGACAGTAGCACAGATACGCAGTATTTT.

This clone is labeled medium-sized. The rearrangement uses TRBV25-1 and TRBJ2-2; 7 bases fit TRBD2. The length of the CDR3 is 14 residues. CDR1 and CDR2 from the germline V gene are MGHDK and SYGVNS. The trim removed 3 bases at V and 4 bases at J, leaving 2 bases unmatched. The CDR3: CASSEGTTTGELFF. The CDR3 region has the DNA TGTGCCAGCAGTGAGGGGACTACCACCGGGGAGCTGTTTTTT.

The chain combines TRBV11-1 with TRBJ1-4; 7 nucleotides line up with TRBD1. Trimming removed 5 bases from V and 6 bases from J; junction bases left unmatched: 9. Germline lookup yields CDR1 SGHAT and CDR2 FQDESV (reference sequence). This CDR3 comprises 15 residues. The CDR3 DNA reads as TGTGCCAGCAGCAAAAGGGGGCCCCGGGATGAAAAACTGTTTTTT. Protein product: CASSKRGPRDEKLFF.

The rearrangement uses TRBV19 and TRBJ1-1; unclear D gene. The germline CDR1 and CDR2 sequences are LNHDA and SQIVND (reference sequence). Trimming left V 7 bases short and J 3 bases short, with 18 bases between. This CDR3 has 15 residues. For the CDR3, the DNA is TGTGCCAGTATAGGTGGGTTTCGGTTGGACACTGAAGCTTTCTTT. It yields the protein CASIGGFRLDTEAFF. Combining the CDR3 with reference TRBV19 and TRBJ1-1 gives the whole variable domain DGGITQSPKYLFRKEGQNVTLSCEQNLNHDAMYWYRQDPGQGLRLIYYSQIVNDFQKGDIAEGYSVSREKKESFPLTVTSAQKNPTAFYLCASIGGFRLDTEAFFGQGTRLTVV.

V gene TRBV7-2 combines with J gene TRBJ1-1; D gene unclear. The germline gives CDR1 SGHTA, CDR2 FQGNSA. Trimming cost V 3 bases and J 4 bases, with 15 bases left between them. The CDR3 covers 15 residues. CDR3 in DNA: TGTGCCAGCAGCTTCGGTTGGTTGCCGAGCACTGAAGCTTTCTTT. As protein: CASSFGWLPSTEAFF.

In its sample, this clone was seen a few times. V gene TRBV19 combines with J gene TRBJ1-6; TRBD1 aligns across 9 bases. This CDR3 has 14 residues. Germline V gene lookup returns CDR1 LNHDA and CDR2 SQIVND (reference sequence). V shed 5 bases and J 8 bases; nucleotides not matched to a gene: 4. The CDR3 DNA reads TGTGCCAGTAGTGGACAGGGGAGGGATTCACCCCTCCACTTT. As protein: CASSGQGRDSPLHF.

The chain combines TRBV5-6 with TRBJ2-1; D assignment may be TRBD1 or TRBD2 (5 bases each). This CDR3 has 14 amino acids. V was clipped by 3 bases and J by 8 bases, with 15 bases between them. Germline CDR1 SGHDT, CDR2 YYEEEE. The CDR3 protein is CASSWDLLGDEQFF. In DNA form, the CDR3 reads TGTGCCAGCAGCTGGGACCTCCTCGGGGATGAGCAGTTCTTC.

The chain is built from TRBV19 and TRBJ1-1; possible D gene TRBD1, 6 bases. V gave up 6 bases and J gave up 3 bases, with 14 bases separating them. CDR3 length: 14 residues. Looked up from germline, CDR1 is LNHDA and CDR2 is SQIVND (reference sequence). This CDR3 is CASRPEGGYTEAFF. CDR3 coding DNA: TGTGCCAGTAGGCCTGAAGGGGGTTACACTGAAGCTTTCTTT.

The chain employs TRBV6-5 and TRBJ2-1; 8 nucleotides agree with TRBD1. The ends lost 5 bases at V and 7 bases at J; junction bases unmatched: 10. This CDR3 spans 15 amino acids. Germline CDR1 reads MNHEY; CDR2 reads SVGAGI. The CDR3 loop is CASSTTGGIGNEQFF. Written as DNA, the CDR3 is TGTGCCAGCAGTACTACAGGGGGAATCGGGAATGAGCAGTTCTTC.

The rearrangement joins TRBV5-1 to TRBJ2-7; D possibly corresponds to TRBD1 (6 bases). The CDR3 totals 13 residues. CDR1 is SGHRS and CDR2 is YFSETQ in the germline V gene. Trimming took off 3 bases at V and 2 bases at J, with 9 bases between the two ends. CDR3 sequence: CASSSQGPYEQYF. The CDR3 DNA follows: TGCGCCAGCAGCTCACAGGGCCCCTACGAGCAGTACTTC.

This clone was detected once. The chain uses TRBV5-4 and TRBJ2-3; D is possibly TRBD1 (6 bases). The V gene lost 4 bases and the J gene lost 4 bases, with 10 bases spanning the gap. CDR1 is SGHNT and CDR2 is YYREEE in the germline V gene (reference sequence). The CDR3 runs to 13 residues. In DNA, the CDR3 is TGTGCCAGCAGCGCGGACAGTTCAGATACGCAGTATTTT. Its protein product is CASSADSSDTQYF.

V is TRBV7-2 and J is TRBJ2-3; D possibly corresponds to TRBD2 (7 bases). The CDR3 totals 15 residues. V was pared by 5 bases and J by 6 bases, with 18 bases between. Germline lookup yields CDR1 SGHTA and CDR2 FQGNSA. CDR3 DNA: TGTGCCAGCAGCCCATTCCCTCGGGGGGCTGATACGCAGTATTTT. It encodes CASSPFPRGADTQYF.

This chain joins TRBV9 and TRBJ2-3; TRBD1 matches 7 bases. J gave up 3 bases and V 3 bases, and 7 bases lay outside the gene matches. This CDR3 spans 15 amino acids. Germline CDR1 SGDLS, CDR2 YYNGEE. The CDR3 reads CASSARDSDTDTQYF. In nucleotides, the CDR3 is TGTGCCAGCAGCGCCCGGGACAGTGATACAGATACGCAGTATTTT.

The rearrangement joins TRBV11-2 to TRBJ1-4, with D uncertain. Trimming removed 3 bases at V and 8 bases at J, with 13 bases between. Germline CDR1 and CDR2: SGHAT and FQNNGV. The CDR3 consists of 14 residues. In DNA, the CDR3 is TGTGCCAGCAGCTTTTTCGGAGGCGGGGAAAAACTGTTTTTT. The encoded protein is CASSFFGGGEKLFF.

The rearrangement joins TRBV4-3 to TRBJ2-3, with unresolved D. Per germline, CDR1 LGHNA and CDR2 YSLEER. V shed 0 bases and J shed 2 bases, with 9 bases lying between them. The CDR3 extends over 15 amino acids. The CDR3 loop reads CASSQEGWYTDTQYF. CDR3 coding DNA: TGCGCCAGCAGCCAAGAAGGGTGGTACACAGATACGCAGTATTTT.

The V call is TRBV7-6, the J call TRBJ2-3; D may be TRBD2 (6 bases). Germline loops: CDR1 SGHVS, CDR2 FNYEAQ. This CDR3 comprises 14 residues. Trimming took off 6 bases at V and 4 bases at J, with 14 bases between the two ends. CDR3 sequence: CASSFLRRADTQYF. CDR3 coding DNA: TGTGCCAGCAGTTTTCTCCGGAGGGCAGATACGCAGTATTTT.

This chain uses TRBV10-3 with TRBJ2-7, with D hard to call. Germline V gene lookup returns CDR1 ENHRY and CDR2 SYGVKD. Trimming left V 3 bases short and J 4 bases short, with 4 bases between. The CDR3 sequence is 11 residues long. This CDR3 is CAISDLYEQYF. The CDR3 nucleotides read TGTGCCATCAGTGACCTTTACGAGCAGTACTTC.